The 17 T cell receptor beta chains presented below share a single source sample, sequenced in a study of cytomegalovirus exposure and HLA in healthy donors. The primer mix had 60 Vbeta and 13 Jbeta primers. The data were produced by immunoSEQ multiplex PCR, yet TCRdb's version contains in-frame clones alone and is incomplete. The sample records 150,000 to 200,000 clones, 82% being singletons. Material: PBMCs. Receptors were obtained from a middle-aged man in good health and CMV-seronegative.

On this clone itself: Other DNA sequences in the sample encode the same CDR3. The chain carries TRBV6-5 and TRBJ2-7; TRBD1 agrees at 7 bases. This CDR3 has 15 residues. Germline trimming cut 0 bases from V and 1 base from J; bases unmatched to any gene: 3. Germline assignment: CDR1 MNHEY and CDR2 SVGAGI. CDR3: CASSYSNRGSYEQYF. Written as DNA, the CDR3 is TGTGCCAGCAGTTACTCGAACAGGGGATCCTACGAGCAGTACTTC.

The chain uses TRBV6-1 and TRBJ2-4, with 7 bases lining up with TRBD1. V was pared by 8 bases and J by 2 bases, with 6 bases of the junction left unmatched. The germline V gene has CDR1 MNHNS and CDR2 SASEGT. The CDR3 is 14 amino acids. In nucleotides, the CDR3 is TGTGCCAGCGGGGCAGGGGGATCCAAAAACATTCAGTACTTC. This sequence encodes CASGAGGSKNIQYF.

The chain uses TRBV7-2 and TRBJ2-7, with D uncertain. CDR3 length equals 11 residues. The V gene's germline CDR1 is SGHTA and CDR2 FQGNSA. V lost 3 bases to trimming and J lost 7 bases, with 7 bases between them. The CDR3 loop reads CASSLQREQYF. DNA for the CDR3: TGTGCCAGCAGCTTGCAGCGAGAGCAGTACTTC.

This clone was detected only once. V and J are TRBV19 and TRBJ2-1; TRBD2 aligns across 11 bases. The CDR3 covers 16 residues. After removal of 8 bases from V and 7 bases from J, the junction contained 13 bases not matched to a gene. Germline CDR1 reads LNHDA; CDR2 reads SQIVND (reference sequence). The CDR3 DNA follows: TGTGCCAGTTCAGCCCCGGGTAGGACTAGCGGGAATGAGCAGTTCTTC. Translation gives CASSAPGRTSGNEQFF.

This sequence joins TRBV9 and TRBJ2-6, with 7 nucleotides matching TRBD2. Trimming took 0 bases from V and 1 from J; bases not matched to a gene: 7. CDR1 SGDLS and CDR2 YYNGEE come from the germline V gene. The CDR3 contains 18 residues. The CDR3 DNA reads TGTGCCAGCAGCGTAGCGGGGGGTTTGGGATCTGGGGCCAACGTCCTGACTTTC. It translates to CASSVAGGLGSGANVLTF. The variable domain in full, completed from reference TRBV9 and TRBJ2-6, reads DSGVTQTPKHLITATGQRVTLRCSPRSGDLSVYWYQQSLDQGLQFLIQYYNGEERAKGNILERFSAQQFPDLHSELNLSSLELGDSALYFCASSVAGGLGSGANVLTFGAGSRLTVL.

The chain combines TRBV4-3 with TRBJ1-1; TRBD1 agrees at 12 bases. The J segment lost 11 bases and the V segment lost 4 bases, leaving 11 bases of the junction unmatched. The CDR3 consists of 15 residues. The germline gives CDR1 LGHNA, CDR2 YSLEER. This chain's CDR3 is CASSRPGQGADEAFF. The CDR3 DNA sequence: TGCGCCAGCAGCCGCCCGGGACAGGGGGCCGATGAGGCTTTCTTT.

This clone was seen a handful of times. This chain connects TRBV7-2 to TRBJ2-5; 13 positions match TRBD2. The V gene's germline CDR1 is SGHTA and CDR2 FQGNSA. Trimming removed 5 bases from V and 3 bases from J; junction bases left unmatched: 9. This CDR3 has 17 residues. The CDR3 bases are TGTGCCAGCAGCCTGGGGACTAGCGGGACGTTCAAAGAGACCCAGTACTTC. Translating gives CASSLGTSGTFKETQYF.

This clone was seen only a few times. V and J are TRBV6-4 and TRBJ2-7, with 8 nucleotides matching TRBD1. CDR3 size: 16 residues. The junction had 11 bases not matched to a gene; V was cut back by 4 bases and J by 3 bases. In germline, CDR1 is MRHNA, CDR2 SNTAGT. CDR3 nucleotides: TGTGCCAGCAGTGGCGGGACAGGCGGAAACCTCTACGAGCAGTACTTC. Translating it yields CASSGGTGGNLYEQYF.

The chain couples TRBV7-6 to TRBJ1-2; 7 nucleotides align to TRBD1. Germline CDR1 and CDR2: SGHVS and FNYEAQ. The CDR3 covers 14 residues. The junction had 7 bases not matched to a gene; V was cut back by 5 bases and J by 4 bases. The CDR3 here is CASSPRTGPYGYTF. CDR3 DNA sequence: TGTGCCAGCAGCCCCCGGACAGGTCCCTATGGCTACACCTTC.

The CDR3 nucleotides are TGTGCCAGCAGTTTCAGGGCTGTGGGCTCACCCCTCCACTTT. It translates to CASSFRAVGSPLHF. This sequence joins TRBV28 and TRBJ1-6; D is possibly TRBD1 (5 bases). The CDR3 is made up of 14 amino acids. The ends were cut back, 3 bases at V and 10 bases at J, with 13 bases in the middle. The V gene's germline CDR1 is MDHEN and CDR2 SYDVKM.

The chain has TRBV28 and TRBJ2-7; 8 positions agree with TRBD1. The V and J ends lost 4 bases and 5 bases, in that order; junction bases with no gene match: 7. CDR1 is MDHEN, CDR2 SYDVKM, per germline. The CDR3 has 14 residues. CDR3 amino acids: CASSSPTGVNEQYF. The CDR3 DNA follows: TGTGCCAGCAGTTCTCCGACAGGGGTTAACGAGCAGTACTTC. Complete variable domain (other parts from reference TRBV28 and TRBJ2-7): DVKVTQSSRYLVKRTGEKVFLECVQDMDHENMFWYRQDPGLGLRLIYFSYDVKMKEKGDIPEGYSVSREKKERFSLILESASTNQTSMYLCASSSPTGVNEQYFGPGTRLTVT.

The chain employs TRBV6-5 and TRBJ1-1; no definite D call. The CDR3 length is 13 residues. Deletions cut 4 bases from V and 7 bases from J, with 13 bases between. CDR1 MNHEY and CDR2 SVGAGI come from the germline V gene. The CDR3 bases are TGTGCCAGCAGTTTGAACAGACTAAGTGAAGCTTTCTTT. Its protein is CASSLNRLSEAFF.

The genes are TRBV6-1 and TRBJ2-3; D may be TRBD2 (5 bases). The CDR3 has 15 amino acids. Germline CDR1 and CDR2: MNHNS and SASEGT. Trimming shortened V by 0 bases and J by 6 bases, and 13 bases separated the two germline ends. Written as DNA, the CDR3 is TGTGCCAGCAGTGAAGCTGCAGGACTGTCGGATACGCAGTATTTT. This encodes CASSEAAGLSDTQYF.

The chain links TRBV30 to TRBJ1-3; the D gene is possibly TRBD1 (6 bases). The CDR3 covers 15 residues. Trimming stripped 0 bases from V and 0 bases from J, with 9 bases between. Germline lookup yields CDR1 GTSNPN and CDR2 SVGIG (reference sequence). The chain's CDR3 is CAWSVRGGSGNTIYF. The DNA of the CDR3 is TGTGCCTGGAGTGTACGAGGGGGCTCTGGAAACACCATATATTTT.

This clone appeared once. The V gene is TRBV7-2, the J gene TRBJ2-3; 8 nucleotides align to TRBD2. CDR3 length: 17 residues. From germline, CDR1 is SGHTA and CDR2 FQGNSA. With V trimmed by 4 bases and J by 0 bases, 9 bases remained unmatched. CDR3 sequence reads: CASSWTIAGTSTDTQYF. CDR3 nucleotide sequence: TGTGCCAGCAGCTGGACTATAGCGGGAACTAGCACAGATACGCAGTATTTT. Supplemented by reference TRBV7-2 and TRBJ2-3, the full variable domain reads GAGVSQSPSNKVTEKGKDVELRCDPISGHTALYWYRQSLGQGLEFLIYFQGNSAPDKSGLPSDRFSAERTGGSVSTLTIQRTQQEDSAVYLCASSWTIAGTSTDTQYFGPGTRLTVL.

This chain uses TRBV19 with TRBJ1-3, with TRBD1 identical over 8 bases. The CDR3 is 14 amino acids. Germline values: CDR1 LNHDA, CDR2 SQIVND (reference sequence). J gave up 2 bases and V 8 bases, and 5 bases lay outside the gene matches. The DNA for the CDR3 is TGTGCCAGTGACAGGGGTAAAGCTGGAAACACCATATATTTT. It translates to CASDRGKAGNTIYF.

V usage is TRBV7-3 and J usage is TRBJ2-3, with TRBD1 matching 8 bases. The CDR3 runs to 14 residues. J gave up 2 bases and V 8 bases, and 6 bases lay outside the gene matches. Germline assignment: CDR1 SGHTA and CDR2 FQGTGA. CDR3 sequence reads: CASGRTGITDTQYF. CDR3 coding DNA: TGTGCCAGCGGACGGACAGGGATCACAGATACGCAGTATTTT.